A selection of T cell receptor beta chains follows, all from one sample in a study of T cell responses to AZD1222 COVID-19 vaccine. The data were produced by immunoSEQ multiplex PCR, yet TCRdb's version contains in-frame clones alone and is incomplete. The sample consists of over 110,000 clones, roughly 90% of them appearing once. The sample was peripheral blood, taken 28 days after the second AZD1222 dose. Receptors were obtained from an adult who received the AZD1222 COVID-19 vaccine. The CDR3 runs from the conserved cysteine through the conserved F or W. D genes are given only for firm matches. The listing skips clone size in some rows; elsewhere it reads once, few, many or a size class.

j_call d_call v_call clone_size cdr3_nt cdr3_aa
TRBJ1-2 - TRBV10-3 once TGTGCCATCAGTGAGTCCGGGGATTATGGCTACACCTTC CAISESGDYGYTF
TRBJ1-2 - TRBV5-5 - TGTGCCAGCAGCAAAGCGAACAGAAGGACAGCGGGAGGAGATGGCTACACCTTC CASSKANRRTAGGDGYTF
TRBJ2-7 TRBD1 TRBV6-5 - TGTGCCAGCAGCCTAGGGACAGGGGTCTACGAGCAGTACTTC CASSLGTGVYEQYF
TRBJ1-3 - TRBV5-1 once TGCGCCAGCAGCTTGGCGGGGGCCGACGCGACCATATATTTT CASSLAGADATIYF
TRBJ1-1 TRBD1 TRBV5-1 - TGCGCCAGCAGCTTATACTCCGGGACAGGGGTTGACACTGAAGCTTTCTTT CASSLYSGTGVDTEAFF
TRBJ1-2 - TRBV18 once TGTGCCAGCTCACCACCGAGCGGAGGCGGCTATGGCTACACCTTC CASSPPSGGGYGYTF
TRBJ1-1 TRBD1 TRBV5-4 - TGTGCCAGCAGCCCGCCGGGACAGGGCCCCGACACTGAAGCTTTCTTT CASSPPGQGPDTEAFF
TRBJ1-1 - TRBV6-6 - TGTGCCAGCAGTTTACAGCTTGAAGCTTTCTTT CASSLQLEAFF
TRBJ2-3 TRBD2 TRBV7-2 few TGTGCCAGCAGCCGTGGGGGAGGGGATACGCAGTATTTT CASSRGGGDTQYF
TRBJ1-5 - TRBV20-1 - TGCAGTGCTAGTCTCGGGGGTGGCAATCAGCCCCAGCATTTT CSASLGGGNQPQHF
TRBJ2-4 - TRBV2 - TGTGCCAGCAGTGAAACCATCATAGCCAAAAACATTCAGTACTTC CASSETIIAKNIQYF
TRBJ1-4 - TRBV5-1 - TGCGCCAGCAGCTCAGGACAGCCCAGGGGTAATGAAAAACTGTTTTTT CASSSGQPRGNEKLFF
TRBJ2-2 TRBD1 TRBV11-2 - TGTGCCAGTAGATTTTGGGGGACAGGGAACACCGGGGAGCTGTTTTTT CASRFWGTGNTGELFF
TRBJ1-2 - TRBV10-3 - TGTGCCATCAGGCTGAGGCGGCAGGGAGAGTTCAACTATGGCTACACCTTC CAIRLRRQGEFNYGYTF
TRBJ1-2 - TRBV25-1 - TGTGCCAGCAGTGCGTTACAGCAGGGTGGCTACACCTTC CASSALQQGGYTF
TRBJ1-4 - TRBV5-1 - TGCGCCAGCAGCATTACCCGGACACGGGGGAATGAAAAACTGTTTTTT CASSITRTRGNEKLFF
TRBJ2-5 - TRBV6-5 - TGTGCCAGCAGTTACTCGATACGAGAGACCCAGTACTTC CASSYSIRETQYF
TRBJ1-1 - TRBV18 - TGTGCCAGCTCACCCCCTCGCACAGGGCCGACTGAAGCTTTCTTT CASSPPRTGPTEAFF
TRBJ2-7 TRBD1 TRBV7-8 once TGTGCCAGCAGCAGCCGGGACAGGGATTATGAGCAGTACTTC CASSSRDRDYEQYF
TRBJ1-1 - TRBV28 - TGTGCCAGCAGTCTCGACAGTGAAGCTTTCTTT CASSLDSEAFF
TRBJ2-3 - TRBV30 - TGTGCCTGCCTAAGGGCAGTCCTAGATACGCAGTATTTT CACLRAVLDTQYF
TRBJ1-5 - TRBV3-1/TRBV3-2 - TGTGCCAGCAGCCAAGGCAGGGACAATCAGCCCCAGCATTTT CASSQGRDNQPQHF
TRBJ1-5 - TRBV19 - TGTGCCAGTAGCCCGGACAGTCCCAGGCCCCAGCATTTT CASSPDSPRPQHF
TRBJ1-2 - TRBV28 - TGTGCCAGCAGCTCCTTCGAGGGCTACACCTTC CASSSFEGYTF
TRBJ1-6 - TRBV7-3 once TGTGCCAGCAGCACCAAGGGGTGGGATTCACCCCTCCACTTT CASSTKGWDSPLHF
TRBJ1-2 TRBD1 TRBV28 - TGTGCCAGCAGTTTAGGGGCAGGGGGCGACTATGGCTACACCTTC CASSLGAGGDYGYTF
TRBJ2-5 TRBD2 TRBV5-4 - TGTGCCAGCAGCTCTGGACTAGTGTGGGCCCCCCAAGAGACCCAGTACTTC CASSSGLVWAPQETQYF
TRBJ1-1 TRBD1 TRBV18 - TGTGCCAGCTCACCACTGTCAGGGGGCGTAGGCACTGAAGCTTTCTTT CASSPLSGGVGTEAFF
TRBJ2-5 - TRBV7-9 - TGTGCCAGCAGCATCCGGAGCGGACAGCTGCAAGAGACCCAGTACTTC CASSIRSGQLQETQYF
TRBJ1-6 - TRBV18 - TGTGCCAGCTCAGCCAACAGTCATCCTAATTCACCCCTCCACTTT CASSANSHPNSPLHF
TRBJ2-3 - TRBV7-9 - TGTGCCAGCAGCCCACAGGGTGGTACGCAGTATTTT CASSPQGGTQYF
TRBJ2-3 TRBD2 TRBV9 - TGTGCCAGCAGCCCTCAGGGGGGACTAGCGTCGGCAGATACGCAGTATTTT CASSPQGGLASADTQYF
TRBJ2-7 - TRBV5-8 - TGTGCCAGCAGCTTGTCGGAAAAGCAGTACTTC CASSLSEKQYF
TRBJ1-1 - TRBV3-1/TRBV3-2 - TGTGCCAGCAGCCAGTCGGGACTTATGAACACTGAAGCTTTCTTT CASSQSGLMNTEAFF
TRBJ1-1 TRBD1 TRBV5-4 - TGTGCCAGCAGCTCCGGACAGGGGCGGGTGATAACTGAAGCTTTCTTT CASSSGQGRVITEAFF
TRBJ2-7 - TRBV7-3 - TGTGCCAGCAGCTTACAGGCAGGGACCTACGAGCAGTACTTC CASSLQAGTYEQYF
TRBJ1-4 - TRBV10-3 - TGTGCCATCAGTGAGTCCAGGTCCTATGGGCGACTGTTTTTT CAISESRSYGRLFF
TRBJ2-3 - TRBV24-1 - TGTGCCACCAGTGATTTGGGGACCACAAGAGGTAGCACAGATACGCAGTATTTT CATSDLGTTRGSTDTQYF
TRBJ2-7 TRBD2 TRBV28 - TGTGCCCTGTCACCTTCGGGAGGGCGGGAGCAGTACTTC CALSPSGGREQYF
TRBJ1-6 TRBD1 TRBV24-1 - TGTGCCACGGGACAGGGACAAAATTCACCCCTCCACTTT CATGQGQNSPLHF
TRBJ1-5 TRBD1 TRBV19 - TGTGCCAGTAGTATCGGGACAGGGGGCAATCAGCCCCAGCATTTT CASSIGTGGNQPQHF
TRBJ1-1 - TRBV7-2 - TGTGCCAGCAGCTTAGCGCTGTGGAGTGAAGCTTTCTTT CASSLALWSEAFF
TRBJ1-4 - TRBV27 - TGTGCCAGCAGTTTATCTAGGGAGGTGGAAAAACTGTTTTTT CASSLSREVEKLFF
TRBJ1-4 TRBD1 TRBV5-1 - TGCGCCAGCAGCAAGAGGGCAGGGGGTAGTTCTAATGAAAAACTGTTTTTT CASSKRAGGSSNEKLFF
TRBJ2-2 - TRBV11-1 - TGTGCCAGCAGCTTAGCGCAGGTGGGGGCCGGGGAGCTGTTTTTT CASSLAQVGAGELFF
TRBJ2-1 TRBD2 TRBV4-2 - TGTGCCAGCAGCCAAGCCGAGGCGTCCGCGGGACTAGCGGGATGGGTTGAGCAGTTCTTC CASSQAEASAGLAGWVEQFF
TRBJ2-3 TRBD2 TRBV29-1 - TGCAGCGTTGGTCGGGAGGGCCAAGATACGCAGTATTTT CSVGREGQDTQYF
TRBJ2-2 - TRBV7-3 - TGTGCCAGCAGCTCCCCTCTCGGGGAGCTGTTTTTT CASSSPLGELFF
TRBJ1-4 - TRBV6-6 - TGTGCCAGCAGGAGACAGGAACTGTTTTTT CASRRQELFF
TRBJ2-1 - TRBV18 - TGTGCCAGCTCACTAAAGGACAGCCCCTACAATGAGCAGTTCTTC CASSLKDSPYNEQFF
TRBJ2-3 - TRBV7-2 - TGTGCCAGCTCTGTGGGCGGCGTGCCAGATACGCAGTATTTT CASSVGGVPDTQYF